What follows are 11 T cell receptor beta chains derived from one specimen sequenced in a study of control samples from healthy donors and cancer patients (dated by TCRdb to the early 2020s). Library generation was performed with the immunoSEQ multiplex PCR assay. Drawn from immuneACCESS, this table holds only the in-frame rearrangements with V and J called that TCRdb kept. Clones are partly lost; checked studies trace under half to an unresolved V gene and leave the rest unexplained. This sample holds nearly 40,000 clones; 90% to 95% were observed only once. The ten largest clones take up approximately 3.8% of the sample. Sequencing was carried out using blood. The source is a woman between 45 and 60 years old in good health.

The gene calls are TRBV5-1 and TRBJ1-1, with a weak D call TRBD1 (5 bases). Trimming cost V 3 bases and J 1 base, with 22 bases left between them. The CDR3 sequence is 18 residues long. Looked up from germline, CDR1 is SGHRS and CDR2 is YFSETQ. The CDR3 sequence: CASSSEPVRDWRNTEAFF. The CDR3 DNA is TGCGCCAGCAGCTCAGAACCTGTCAGGGATTGGAGGAACACTGAAGCTTTCTTT.

This clone was observed once. The chain joins TRBV7-2 to TRBJ2-2; D not resolved. Germline values: CDR1 SGHTA, CDR2 FQGNSA. The germline V and J ends were trimmed by 6 bases and 5 bases, with 10 bases remaining between them. The CDR3 totals 13 residues. The CDR3 loop reads CASRTSGTGELFF. CDR3 sequence (DNA): TGTGCCAGCAGGACCTCCGGGACCGGGGAGCTGTTTTTT.

The V call is TRBV7-2, the J call TRBJ2-7, with D uncertain. The CDR3 is 15 amino acids. Germline V gene sequence: CDR1 SGHTA, CDR2 FQGNSA. Between the trimmed V and J ends, which lost 4 bases and 0 bases, there was a span of 13 bases. CDR3 in amino acids: CASSSQRGASYEQYF. CDR3 bases: TGTGCCAGCAGCTCTCAAAGAGGAGCCTCCTACGAGCAGTACTTC.

J is TRBJ1-4 and V is TRBV9; 7 bases agree with TRBD1. This CDR3 spans 16 amino acids. After removal of 0 bases from V and 2 bases from J, the junction contained 4 bases not matched to a gene. CDR1 SGDLS and CDR2 YYNGEE come from the germline V gene. CDR3 loop: CASSVAPTGTNEKLFF. In DNA form, the CDR3 reads TGTGCCAGCAGCGTAGCCCCGACAGGGACTAATGAAAAACTGTTTTTT.

V gene TRBV13 combines with J gene TRBJ1-1; TRBD1 aligns across 8 bases. Germline V gives CDR1 PRHDT, CDR2 FYEKMQ (reference sequence). The CDR3 length is 14 residues. V shed 8 bases, J shed 1 base, and the junction held 6 bases outside the gene matches. Written as DNA, the CDR3 is TGTGCCAGCGCTCGACAGGGGCAGAACACTGAAGCTTTCTTT. Protein sequence: CASARQGQNTEAFF.

The gene calls are TRBV6-6 and TRBJ2-7; 9 nucleotides agree with TRBD1. In germline, CDR1 is MNHNY, CDR2 SVGAGI (reference sequence). The J segment lost 0 bases and the V segment lost 7 bases, leaving 7 bases of the junction unmatched. The CDR3 sequence is 15 residues long. CDR3 sequence: CASTRGQGSSYEQYF. CDR3 nucleotides: TGTGCCAGCACCCGAGGACAGGGGAGCTCCTACGAGCAGTACTTC.

The gene calls are TRBV28 and TRBJ2-7; weak D call: TRBD2 (5 bases). The germline V and J ends were trimmed by 5 bases and 2 bases, with 16 bases remaining between them. This CDR3 has 15 residues. Germline CDR1 and CDR2: MDHEN and SYDVKM. This CDR3 is CASSLPGSQTYEQYF. DNA for the CDR3: TGTGCCAGCAGTCTCCCGGGATCCCAAACCTACGAGCAGTACTTC.

This sequence joins TRBV2 and TRBJ1-2; D not certain. V was clipped by 7 bases and J by 2 bases, with 20 bases between them. The CDR3 extends over 16 amino acids. The germline gives CDR1 SNHLY, CDR2 FYNNEI. For the CDR3, the DNA is TGTGCCAGCACCCAAGGACGGATCGGCACAAACTATGGCTACACCTTC. The encoded protein is CASTQGRIGTNYGYTF.

V usage is TRBV19 and J usage is TRBJ1-6, with 7 bases matching TRBD1. Germline lookup yields CDR1 LNHDA and CDR2 SQIVND (reference sequence). This CDR3 comprises 13 residues. The V segment lost 7 bases and the J segment 8 bases; nucleotides outside the gene matches: 5. The DNA for the CDR3 is TGTGCCAGTACCCTAGACAGGGATTCACCCCTCCACTTT. Translating gives CASTLDRDSPLHF. Supplemented by reference TRBV19 and TRBJ1-6, the full variable domain reads DGGITQSPKYLFRKEGQNVTLSCEQNLNHDAMYWYRQDPGQGLRLIYYSQIVNDFQKGDIAEGYSVSREKKESFPLTVTSAQKNPTAFYLCASTLDRDSPLHFGNGTRLTVT.

The chain couples TRBV29-1 to TRBJ2-7; 9 nucleotides match TRBD1. CDR1 is SQVTM and CDR2 is ANQGSEA in the germline V gene. V trimming: 8 bases; J trimming: 5 bases; junction bases outside the gene matches: 7. This CDR3 contains 12 residues. The CDR3 DNA follows: TGCAGCACCGGACAGGGGCCAGACGAGCAGTACTTC. It specifies CSTGQGPDEQYF.

The J gene is TRBJ1-1, the V gene TRBV9; D gene ambiguous. CDR1 SGDLS and CDR2 YYNGEE come from the germline V gene. V dropped 0 bases and J dropped 6 bases, with 12 bases sitting between them. This CDR3 is 14 amino acids long. The CDR3 sequence: CASSVVIGSPEAFF. CDR3 nucleotides: TGTGCCAGCAGCGTAGTGATAGGGAGCCCTGAAGCTTTCTTT.